The clone carrying this T cell receptor beta chain has a handful of counts. These data originate in a study of human T cells and chemical hapten exposure. TCRdb analysed the RACE reads with MiXCR anew, one entry per CDR3 protein. The sample records some 60,000 distinct CDR3 sequences, around 12% being singletons. Time point meaning: patch test 3, about 24 weeks after DPC sensitization. Treatment reported: therapeutic diphenylcyclopropenone sensitization with weekly scalp DPC. This CDR3 has 15 amino acids. V lost 0 bases to trimming and J lost 3 bases, with 11 bases between them. Per germline, CDR1 SGHRS and CDR2 YFSETQ.

This clonotype was sampled from a man aged 25-45 years with alopecia areata. Some clones in this sample may be carry-over from other donors' samples. Specimen: whole blood, collected in connection with sensitization to the hapten diphenylcyclopropenone (DPC). The gene calls are TRBV5-1 and TRBJ2-3; D possibly corresponds to TRBD2 (5 bases). The CDR3 DNA reads TGCGCCAGCAGCTTGGCGGGCCCGGGGACAGATACGCAGTATTTT. Protein product: CASSLAGPGTDTQYF.